This entry is about one TCR beta chain. This entry comes from a study of blood T cell repertoires in COVID-19. Study summary: Sites in the United States, Italy and Spain provided acute and convalescent COVID-19 samples.

Trimming cost V 0 bases and J 3 bases; bases outside gene matches: 8. The CDR3 consists of 16 residues. The germline V gene has CDR1 GTSNPN and CDR2 SVGIG (reference sequence). Cohorts were based on clinical histories the participants reported. Sequenced by immunoSEQ multiplex PCR; TCRdb stores in-frame clones only, minus some. The sample lists about 350,000 clones, 88% seen once, with over 1% in the top ten. The rearrangement links TRBV30 to TRBJ2-3; 8 bases line up with TRBD2. What was sequenced was PBMCs or T cells enriched from blood (not recorded which). The TCR comes from a woman aged 25 to 39 who had been exposed to COVID-19. CDR3 in amino acids: CAWSVRAGGVTDTQYF. The CDR3 DNA is TGTGCCTGGAGTGTACGGGCGGGAGGAGTGACAGATACGCAGTATTTT. Supplemented by reference TRBV30 and TRBJ2-3, the full variable domain reads SQTIHQWPATLVQPVGSPLSLECTVEGTSNPNLYWYRQAAGRGLQLLFYSVGIGQISSEVPQNLSASRPQDRQFILSSKKLLLSDSGFYLCAWSVRAGGVTDTQYFGPGTRLTVL.